This paragraph reports one T cell receptor beta chain. These data originate in a study of PD-1 blockade in classical Hodgkin lymphoma. This CDR3 contains 14 residues. Between the trimmed V and J ends, which lost 0 bases and 5 bases, there was a span of 8 bases. Germline-derived CDR1 and CDR2 are SGHRS and YFSETQ. Produced via immunoSEQ multiplex PCR; TCRdb's table is partial and in-frame only. The data show approximately 84,000 clones, with around 86% seen just once and around 20% held by the top ten. Brentuximab vedotin exposure varied among the patients, all of whom had relapsed after autologous stem cell transplantation.

The sequencing here drew on peripheral blood mononuclear cells (PBMCs), taken at baseline. The sequence was collected from a human donor with classical Hodgkin lymphoma. The V call is TRBV5-1, the J call TRBJ2-2, with unresolved D. The CDR3 protein is CASSLVSETGELFF. CDR3 DNA sequence: TGCGCCAGCAGCTTGGTTTCCGAGACCGGGGAGCTGTTTTTT. Using reference TRBV5-1 and TRBJ2-2 for the parts outside the CDR3, the full variable domain is KAGVTQTPRYLIKTRGQQVTLSCSPISGHRSVSWYQQTPGQGLQFLFEYFSETQRNKGNFPGRFSGRQFSNSRSEMNVSTLELGDSALYLCASSLVSETGELFFGEGSRLTVL.